Sequencing of this T cell receptor (beta chain) was carried out in a study of PD-1 blockade in classical Hodgkin lymphoma. Study at large: Nivolumab was administered to patients intravenously at 3 mg/kg every 2 weeks.

The germline gives CDR1 MNHEY, CDR2 SMNVEV (reference sequence). Trimming cost V 3 bases and J 2 bases, with 7 bases left between them. The CDR3 totals 13 residues. Study-level points and caveats: Lower baseline TCR diversity was reported for newly diagnosed patients than for healthy donors.

Every patient relapsed after autologous stem cell transplantation, and brentuximab vedotin exposure varied. Clones were read by immunoSEQ multiplex PCR, and TCRdb kept only the in-frame ones, dropping some. Altogether about 43,000 clones are present, around 76% being singletons, with the ten largest covering under 3.5%. A note on this clone: The antigen remains undetermined.

The chain uses TRBV27 and TRBJ1-2; possibly TRBD1 for D (5 bases). This clonotype was obtained from a human donor with classical Hodgkin lymphoma. The sample in question was peripheral blood mononuclear cells (PBMCs), obtained before the second cycle of nivolumab. The CDR3 bases are TGTGCCAGCAGTTTCGAGGGGAACTATGGCTACACCTTC. This codes for CASSFEGNYGYTF.